The rows below give T cell receptor beta chains drawn from one sample of a study of cytomegalovirus exposure and HLA in healthy donors. The repertoire was sequenced with immunoSEQ multiplex PCR; TCRdb's copy has only in-frame clones and lacks some. The table lists around 170,000 clones, more than 70% of them singletons, with around 1.5% in the top ten. Material: PBMCs. The receptors originated from a girl under 18 in good health and CMV-seronegative. CDR3s include the opening cysteine and the closing phenylalanine or tryptophan. Rows may omit the clone size; those that give it use once, few, many or a size class.

>few|TRBV2|15|TRBJ1-6
CASTEGTGYNSPLHF
>once|TRBV29-1|13|TRBJ1-1
CSADPDRNTEAFF
>NA|TRBV9|17|TRBJ2-5
CASSTREGRGIKETQYF
>NA|TRBV6-6|16|TRBJ2-7
CASSPQTGLHSYEQYF
>few|TRBV5-1|16|TRBJ2-5
CASSFNPDRRQETQYF
>NA|TRBV29-1|13|TRBJ2-3
CSVGLALADTQYF
>few|TRBV10-3|13|TRBJ1-1
CAISRDREAEAFF
>NA|TRBV28|14|TRBJ1-2
CASRGTGSNYGYTF
>once|TRBV13|14|TRBJ1-2
CASSLDTGAGGYTF
>NA|TRBV5-1|15|TRBJ2-1
CASSLDRSSYNEQFF
>few|TRBV20-1|11|TRBJ1-1
CSAAGSGEAFF
>NA|TRBV5-4|12|TRBJ1-4
CASSLGPGELFF
>NA|TRBV6-1|14|TRBJ2-3
CASSAGAITDTQYF
>few|TRBV27|13|TRBJ1-2
CASSTGRGYGYTF
>NA|TRBV5-1|15|TRBJ2-1
CASSLRSGVKNEQFF
>few|TRBV30|18|TRBJ2-2
CAWSVRDRGRGNTGELFF
>NA|TRBV5-6|13|TRBJ2-3
CASSSLAGDTQYF
>NA|TRBV7-8|14|TRBJ1-5
CASSSGQGNLPQHF
>NA|TRBV9|18|TRBJ1-2
CASSVLTSARGTNYGYTF
>few|TRBV19|13|TRBJ1-5
CASSRDRGEPQHF
>NA|TRBV12-2|17|TRBJ1-2
CASRLKQAGLLFYGYTF
>once|TRBV5-1|15|TRBJ1-6
CASSLQGPDNSPLHF
>NA|TRBV6-1|14|TRBJ2-7
CASSEAYNSYEQYF
>NA|TRBV2|14|TRBJ2-6
CASLKLSGANVLTF
>NA|TRBV6-1|16|TRBJ1-1
CASSDGTGTPNTEAFF
>once|TRBV4-2|16|TRBJ1-2
CASSQDTIIPNYGYTF
>NA|TRBV2|15|TRBJ2-1
CASRPRGGSYNEQFF
>few|TRBV7-9|18|TRBJ1-2
CASSLASGVEPTRYGYTF
>NA|TRBV11-2|14|TRBJ2-3
CASSSGQGADTQYF
>once|TRBV6-1|15|TRBJ1-1
CASSPLTGVNTEAFF
>NA|TRBV30|12|TRBJ2-5
CAWSVSGEAQYF
>NA|TRBV5-1|18|TRBJ1-1
CASSLHPGDGGGNTEAFF
>NA|TRBV4-1|14|TRBJ2-1
CASTRGTPRDEQFF
>NA|TRBV5-4|13|TRBJ2-7
CASSERGGGEQYF
>NA|TRBV6-1|14|TRBJ1-1
CARWSTGGGHEAFF
>NA|TRBV9|16|TRBJ1-1
CASSPPGQGAATEAFF
>once|TRBV19|17|TRBJ2-2
CASKINGPGQMYGELFF
>NA|TRBV4-2|13|TRBJ2-3
CASSQEFGDTQYF
>NA|TRBV5-1|13|TRBJ2-7
CASSSLPENEQYF
>NA|TRBV11-3|12|TRBJ2-1
CASSRVLNEQFF
>NA|TRBV15|16|TRBJ1-3
CATSRAQGISGNTIYF
>NA|TRBV18|17|TRBJ1-1
CASSPESIGRGGTEAFF
>few|TRBV6-4|15|TRBJ2-3
CASSDSRTGGDTQYF
>NA|TRBV5-4|16|TRBJ1-6
CASSALMSSYNSPLHF
>NA|TRBV30|14|TRBJ1-1
CAWSTGQGIPEAFF
>few|TRBV2|13|TRBJ1-5
CASSGAGDQPQHF
>NA|TRBV27|15|TRBJ1-5
CASRLQPRGNQPQHF